The clone carrying this TCR beta chain was seen repeatedly, ten times or more. This sample stems from a study of T-cell reconstitution after alpha-beta-depleted transplantation in children. J was trimmed by 6 bases and V by 6 bases; bases with no gene match: 13. Germline assignment: CDR1 LNHDA and CDR2 SQIVND (reference sequence). The CDR3 totals 15 residues. Unique molecular identifiers were used to barcode this TCRbeta library. TCRdb independently ran MiXCR on the PCR reads; one entry per CDR3 protein. The data contain some 200,000 distinct CDR3 sequences, under 9.5% of them singletons. The genes are TRBV19 and TRBJ2-7; the match to TRBD1 covers 8 bases. The sequence derives from a human donor who donated a stem cell graft to a child with acute lymphoblastic leukemia. This specimen was PBMCs from the stem cell graft donor, taken from the stem cell graft. CDR3 amino acids: CASRVGQGERSEQYF. The CDR3 nucleotides read TGTGCCAGTAGGGTAGGACAGGGAGAAAGGAGCGAGCAGTACTTC. The whole variable domain, filled in from reference TRBV19 and TRBJ2-7, reads DGGITQSPKYLFRKEGQNVTLSCEQNLNHDAMYWYRQDPGQGLRLIYYSQIVNDFQKGDIAEGYSVSREKKESFPLTVTSAQKNPTAFYLCASRVGQGERSEQYFGPGTRLTVT.